The 2 T cell receptor beta chains listed next were all sequenced from one sample in a study of Ad26.COV2.S vaccination and SARS-CoV-2 variants. Data came from immunoSEQ multiplex PCR; TCRdb stores just in-frame clones and leaves some out. The sample has approximately 250,000 clones, 70% to 90% seen once. Stated treatment: about 20 received Ad26.COV2.S at low or high dose, single or two shots; about 5 received placebo; per-sample allocation not given. The samples date from day 63 after the first vaccine or placebo injection. The sequencing used peripheral blood, collected in a trial of Ad26.COV2.S vaccine versus placebo. The receptor source for this set is a person between 18 and 65 years old who received the Ad26.COV2.S COVID-19 vaccine or a placebo.

The J gene is TRBJ2-2, the V gene TRBV6-2 or TRBV6-3, with D tentatively TRBD2 (5 bases). V shed 5 bases and J shed 6 bases, with 10 bases lying between them. This CDR3 is built from 13 residues. The germline V gene has CDR1 MNHEY and CDR2 SVGEGT. This CDR3 reads CASSGRGPGELFF. As DNA, the CDR3 is TGTGCCAGCAGTGGCCGGGGTCCCGGGGAGCTGTTTTTT.

This clone has only a few counts. The V call is TRBV5-1, the J call TRBJ2-1, with no clear D. V dropped 4 bases and J dropped 9 bases, with 20 bases sitting between them. This CDR3 has 15 amino acids. Germline V gives CDR1 SGHRS, CDR2 YFSETQ. CDR3 DNA: TGCGCCAGCAGCCTGGATCCGCCAGGTGAACGTGAGCAGTTCTTC. This encodes CASSLDPPGEREQFF.